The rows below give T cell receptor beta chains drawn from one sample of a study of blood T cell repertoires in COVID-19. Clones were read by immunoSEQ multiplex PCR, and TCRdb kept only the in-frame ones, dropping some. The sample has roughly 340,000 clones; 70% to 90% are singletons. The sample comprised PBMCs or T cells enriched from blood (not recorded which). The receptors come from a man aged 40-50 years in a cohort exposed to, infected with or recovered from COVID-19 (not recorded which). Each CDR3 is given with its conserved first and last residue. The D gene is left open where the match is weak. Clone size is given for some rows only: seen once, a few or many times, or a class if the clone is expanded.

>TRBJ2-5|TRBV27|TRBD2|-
CASSFGLAGGETQYF
TGTGCCAGCAGTTTCGGTCTAGCGGGAGGAGAGACCCAGTACTTC
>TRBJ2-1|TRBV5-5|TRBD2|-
CASSLPSGRGANEQFF
TGTGCCAGCAGCTTGCCCAGCGGGCGGGGGGCCAATGAGCAGTTCTTC
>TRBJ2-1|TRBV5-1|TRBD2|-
CASSTGAGGRNEQFF
TGCGCCAGCAGCACTGGAGCGGGAGGGAGAAATGAGCAGTTCTTC
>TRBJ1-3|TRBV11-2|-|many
CASSITGTGNTIYF
TGTGCCAGCAGCATCACAGGGACAGGAAACACCATATATTTT
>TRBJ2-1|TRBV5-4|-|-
CASSLGAGYNEQFF
TGTGCCAGCAGCTTGGGGGCGGGGTACAATGAGCAGTTCTTC
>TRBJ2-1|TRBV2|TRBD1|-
CASGRPGQGYNEQFF
TGTGCCAGCGGTCGACCGGGACAGGGGTACAATGAGCAGTTCTTC
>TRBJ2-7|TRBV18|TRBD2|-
CASSPLGRGRIDEQYF
TGTGCCAGCTCACCCTTGGGGCGCGGGAGAATTGACGAGCAGTACTTC
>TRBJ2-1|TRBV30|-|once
CAWSVHYNEQFF
TGTGCCTGGAGTGTACACTACAATGAGCAGTTCTTC
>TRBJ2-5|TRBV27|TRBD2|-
CASRGEGAGEETQYF
TGTGCCAGCAGGGGGGAAGGAGCGGGAGAAGAGACCCAGTACTTC
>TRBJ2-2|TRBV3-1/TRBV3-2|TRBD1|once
CASSQDRGTGDPGELFF
TGTGCCAGCAGCCAAGATAGGGGGACAGGGGATCCCGGGGAGCTGTTTTTT
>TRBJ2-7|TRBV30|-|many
CAWSVSDSYEQYF
TGTGCCTGGAGTGTTTCGGACAGCTACGAGCAGTACTTC
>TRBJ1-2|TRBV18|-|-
CASSPMESNGYTF
TGTGCCAGCTCACCGATGGAGAGCAATGGCTACACCTTC
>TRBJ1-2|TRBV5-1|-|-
CASSFTGQGKNGYTF
TGCGCCAGCAGCTTTACGGGGCAGGGGAAGAATGGCTACACCTTC
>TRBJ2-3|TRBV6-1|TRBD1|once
CASSEPPGQGTDTQYF
TGTGCCAGCAGTGAACCCCCGGGACAGGGCACAGATACGCAGTATTTT
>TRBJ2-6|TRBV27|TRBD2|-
CASSFLAGASGANVLTF
TGTGCCAGCAGTTTTCTAGCGGGAGCCTCTGGGGCCAACGTCCTGACTTTC
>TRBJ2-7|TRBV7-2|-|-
CASSPVGGSSYEQYF
TGTGCCAGCAGCCCCGTGGGAGGAAGCTCCTACGAGCAGTACTTC
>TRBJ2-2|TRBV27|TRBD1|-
CASSQGAYTGELFF
TGTGCCAGCAGCCAGGGGGCCTACACCGGGGAGCTGTTTTTT
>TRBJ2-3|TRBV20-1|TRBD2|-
CSASALAGLTDTQYF
TGCAGTGCAAGTGCGCTAGCGGGCCTCACAGATACGCAGTATTTT
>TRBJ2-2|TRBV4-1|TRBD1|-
CASSQGGRGQNTGELFF
TGCGCCAGCAGCCAAGGAGGCAGGGGGCAAAACACCGGGGAGCTGTTTTTT
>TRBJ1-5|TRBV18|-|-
CASSLRDTDQPQHF
TGTGCCAGCTCACTCCGGGACACAGATCAGCCCCAGCATTTT
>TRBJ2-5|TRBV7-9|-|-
CASSLDTGWETQYF
TGTGCCAGCAGCTTAGATACAGGGTGGGAGACCCAGTACTTC
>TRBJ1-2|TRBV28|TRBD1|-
CASSFRTGNYGYTF
TGTGCCAGCAGTTTTAGGACAGGAAACTATGGCTACACCTTC
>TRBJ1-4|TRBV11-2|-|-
CASSYGQSATNEKLFF
TGTGCCAGCAGCTACGGACAGTCGGCAACTAATGAAAAACTGTTTTTT
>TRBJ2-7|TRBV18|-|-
CASSIGMSVNYEQYF
TGTGCCAGCTCCATCGGGATGAGCGTAAACTACGAGCAGTACTTC
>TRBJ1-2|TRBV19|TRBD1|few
CASSFEGAGVYGYTF
TGTGCCAGTAGTTTCGAGGGGGCCGGTGTCTATGGCTACACCTTC
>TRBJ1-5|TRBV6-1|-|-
CASSEDWDIRQPQHF
TGTGCCAGCAGTGAAGATTGGGACATACGGCAGCCCCAGCATTTT
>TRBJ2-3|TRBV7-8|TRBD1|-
CASSLRQGQTDTQYF
TGTGCCAGCAGCTTGCGACAGGGTCAAACAGATACGCAGTATTTT
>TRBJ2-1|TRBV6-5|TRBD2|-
CASRAGLGHNEQFF
TGTGCCAGCAGAGCGGGATTGGGACACAATGAGCAGTTCTTC
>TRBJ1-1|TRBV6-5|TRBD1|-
CASNLGQMNTEAFF
TGTGCCAGCAACTTGGGACAGATGAACACTGAAGCTTTCTTT
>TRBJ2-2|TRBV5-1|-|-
CASSFEGANTGELFF
TGCGCCAGCAGCTTTGAAGGGGCAAACACCGGGGAGCTGTTTTTT
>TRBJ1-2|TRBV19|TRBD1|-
CASRTDRGRGYGYTF
TGTGCCAGTAGGACGGACAGGGGGCGCGGGTATGGCTACACCTTC
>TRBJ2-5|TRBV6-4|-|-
CASSDSILAQETQYF
TGTGCCAGCAGTGACTCGATCCTAGCGCAAGAGACCCAGTACTTC
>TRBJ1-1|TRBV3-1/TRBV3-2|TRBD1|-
CASSQGGGQGTTEAFF
TGTGCCAGCAGCCAAGGGGGCGGACAGGGGACCACTGAAGCTTTCTTT
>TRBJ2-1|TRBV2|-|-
CASSERRTGGPNEQFF
TGTGCCAGCAGTGAGCGCAGGACAGGAGGGCCCAATGAGCAGTTCTTC
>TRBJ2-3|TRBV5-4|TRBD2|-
CASSFTSGRSDTQYF
TGTGCCAGCAGCTTTACTAGCGGGAGATCAGATACGCAGTATTTT
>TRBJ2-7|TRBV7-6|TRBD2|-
CASGSGRSNEQYF
TGTGCCAGCGGGAGCGGGAGGTCCAACGAGCAGTACTTC
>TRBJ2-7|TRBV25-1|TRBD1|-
CASSRQGAQEQYF
TGTGCCAGCAGCAGACAGGGGGCGCAGGAGCAGTACTTC
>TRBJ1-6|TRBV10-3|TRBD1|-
CAISEGTAYNSPLHF
TGTGCCATCAGTGAAGGGACAGCCTATAATTCACCCCTCCACTTT
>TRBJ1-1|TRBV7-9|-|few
CASSLGYKDTEAFF
TGTGCCAGCAGCTTGGGCTATAAGGACACTGAAGCTTTCTTT
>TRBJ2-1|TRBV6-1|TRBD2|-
CASSEWGTSGSWEQFF
TGTGCCAGCAGTGAATGGGGGACTAGCGGGAGCTGGGAGCAGTTCTTC
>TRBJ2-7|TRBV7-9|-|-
CASSLMASSYEQYF
TGTGCCAGCAGCTTAATGGCCAGCTCCTACGAGCAGTACTTC
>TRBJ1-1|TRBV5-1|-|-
CASSSTLWNTEAFF
TGCGCCAGCAGCTCGACTCTCTGGAACACTGAAGCTTTCTTT
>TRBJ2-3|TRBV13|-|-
CASSLYVVGDTQYF
TGTGCCAGCAGCTTATACGTCGTCGGAGATACGCAGTATTTT
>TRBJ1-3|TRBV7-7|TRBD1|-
CASSISGTAPIYF
TGTGCCAGCAGCATCTCCGGGACAGCTCCCATATATTTT
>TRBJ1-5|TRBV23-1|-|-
CASSLQTRYSNQPQHF
TGCGCCAGCAGTCTTCAAACACGTTATAGCAATCAGCCCCAGCATTTT
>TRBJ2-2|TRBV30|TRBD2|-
CAWSETSGRMSGELFF
TGTGCCTGGAGCGAAACTAGCGGGAGGATGTCCGGGGAGCTGTTTTTT
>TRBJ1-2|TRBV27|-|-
CASRRVSGGYTF
TGTGCCAGCAGGAGGGTGTCGGGGGGCTACACCTTC
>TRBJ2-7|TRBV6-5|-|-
CASTPPGSYEQYF
TGTGCCAGCACCCCTCCGGGGAGCTACGAGCAGTACTTC